This is a list of T cell receptor beta chains from one sample in a study of Ad26.COV2.S vaccination and SARS-CoV-2 variants. Clones were read by immunoSEQ multiplex PCR, and TCRdb kept only the in-frame ones, dropping some. The sample shows about 350,000 clones, about 85% of them seen only once. This specimen was peripheral blood, taken in a trial of Ad26.COV2.S vaccine versus placebo. All receptors come from a person between 18 and 65 years old who received the Ad26.COV2.S COVID-19 vaccine or a placebo. Both conserved end residues are trimmed from each CDR3.

j_call: TRBJ2-5
v_call: TRBV7-9
cdr3_aa: ASSSGQSQETQY

j_call: TRBJ2-3
v_call: TRBV5-1
cdr3_aa: ASSLSGGGPTDTQY

j_call: TRBJ2-7
v_call: TRBV4-1
cdr3_aa: ASSQGQFYEQY

j_call: TRBJ2-7
v_call: TRBV7-9
cdr3_aa: ASSFPGTSPYEQY

j_call: TRBJ2-5
v_call: TRBV10-3
cdr3_aa: AISAGLAGEETQY

j_call: TRBJ2-7
v_call: TRBV27
cdr3_aa: ASSLPGQGYYEQY

j_call: TRBJ1-2
v_call: TRBV7-2
cdr3_aa: ASSFPGTGGGYT

j_call: TRBJ1-3
v_call: TRBV19
cdr3_aa: ASRAGAGNTIY

j_call: TRBJ1-4
v_call: TRBV2
cdr3_aa: AGQGTGEKLF

j_call: TRBJ2-7
v_call: TRBV4-3
cdr3_aa: ASSQDLPRSAGGSYEQY

j_call: TRBJ1-2
v_call: TRBV6-2/TRBV6-3
cdr3_aa: ASSLKAGHGYT

j_call: TRBJ2-7
v_call: TRBV28
cdr3_aa: ASSFPTAIYEQY

j_call: TRBJ2-2
v_call: TRBV5-1
cdr3_aa: ASSTRTGVTGELF

j_call: TRBJ2-5
v_call: TRBV4-3
cdr3_aa: ASSTTGQGRETQY

j_call: TRBJ1-2
v_call: TRBV19
cdr3_aa: ASSMQGPYYGYT

j_call: TRBJ1-6
v_call: TRBV6-5
cdr3_aa: ASSSVQGRFSPLH

j_call: TRBJ2-2
v_call: TRBV11-3
cdr3_aa: ASSLDSLKFTGELF

j_call: TRBJ2-5
v_call: TRBV6-2/TRBV6-3
cdr3_aa: ASSARRGSSETQY

j_call: TRBJ1-5
v_call: TRBV30
cdr3_aa: AWSSDINQPQH

j_call: TRBJ1-5
v_call: TRBV18
cdr3_aa: ASSPGGNQPQH

j_call: TRBJ1-1
v_call: TRBV15
cdr3_aa: ATSLQGDTEAF

j_call: TRBJ1-4
v_call: TRBV11-2
cdr3_aa: ASSRSGEEKLF

j_call: TRBJ2-5
v_call: TRBV27
cdr3_aa: ASSRTGHQETQY

j_call: TRBJ2-3
v_call: TRBV4-3
cdr3_aa: ASSLGPDTDTQY

j_call: TRBJ2-1
v_call: TRBV5-1
cdr3_aa: ASRTSGTYNEQF

j_call: TRBJ1-6
v_call: TRBV14
cdr3_aa: ASSQDRWQGDSPLH

j_call: TRBJ1-4
v_call: TRBV3-1/TRBV3-2
cdr3_aa: ASSQTGEKLF

j_call: TRBJ1-5
v_call: TRBV12-3/TRBV12-4
cdr3_aa: ARGSGNQPQH

j_call: TRBJ1-1
v_call: TRBV18
cdr3_aa: ASSPAGNTEAF

j_call: TRBJ2-3
v_call: TRBV21-1
cdr3_aa: ASSKRAERFADTQY

j_call: TRBJ2-3
v_call: TRBV30
cdr3_aa: AWTKAGASFTDTQY

j_call: TRBJ2-6
v_call: TRBV4-3
cdr3_aa: ASSQEWVREVPGANVLT

j_call: TRBJ2-1
v_call: TRBV4-3
cdr3_aa: ASSQDPNGAAYNEQF

j_call: TRBJ2-7
v_call: TRBV7-9
cdr3_aa: ASSRGQGGEQY

j_call: TRBJ2-7
v_call: TRBV4-1
cdr3_aa: ASSQSGTSGSYEQY

j_call: TRBJ2-7
v_call: TRBV25-1
cdr3_aa: ASSVSRGPPKRSYEQY

j_call: TRBJ2-7
v_call: TRBV28
cdr3_aa: ASSITYEQY

j_call: TRBJ2-7
v_call: TRBV9
cdr3_aa: ASSVNPSYEQY

j_call: TRBJ1-5
v_call: TRBV3-1/TRBV3-2
cdr3_aa: ASSQDYGQPQH

j_call: TRBJ2-7
v_call: TRBV5-6
cdr3_aa: ASSVDRGPEQY

j_call: TRBJ1-2
v_call: TRBV14
cdr3_aa: ASSQALGFQGYT

j_call: TRBJ1-1
v_call: TRBV9
cdr3_aa: ASSARTGGSEAF

j_call: TRBJ2-7
v_call: TRBV6-5
cdr3_aa: ASSLAGSGNEQY

j_call: TRBJ1-4
v_call: TRBV7-6
cdr3_aa: ASSLNGGGEKLF

j_call: TRBJ1-5
v_call: TRBV5-8
cdr3_aa: ASSPGFDGINQPQH

j_call: TRBJ2-2
v_call: TRBV19
cdr3_aa: ASSIAPYATGELF

j_call: TRBJ2-5
v_call: TRBV20-1
cdr3_aa: SAYRETQY

j_call: TRBJ2-7
v_call: TRBV5-6
cdr3_aa: ASSLGGEVGPYEQY

j_call: TRBJ1-1
v_call: TRBV6-6
cdr3_aa: ASSYSLQRLPEAF

j_call: TRBJ1-6
v_call: TRBV5-1
cdr3_aa: ASSPTGSTNNSPLH

j_call: TRBJ1-3
v_call: TRBV9
cdr3_aa: ASSVVGGTDIGNTIY

j_call: TRBJ2-5
v_call: TRBV6-5
cdr3_aa: ASRPAGRQETQY

j_call: TRBJ2-1
v_call: TRBV4-3
cdr3_aa: ASSQDWSGDEQF

j_call: TRBJ1-5
v_call: TRBV6-5
cdr3_aa: ASRGRQGAEY

j_call: TRBJ2-5
v_call: TRBV10-3
cdr3_aa: AISSKALQETQY

j_call: TRBJ2-5
v_call: TRBV5-4
cdr3_aa: ASSLSSGIEETQY

j_call: TRBJ1-5
v_call: TRBV30
cdr3_aa: AWDVGTLTGQPQH

j_call: TRBJ2-5
v_call: TRBV7-9
cdr3_aa: ASSARGETQY

j_call: TRBJ2-3
v_call: TRBV19
cdr3_aa: ASTLGIHTDTQY